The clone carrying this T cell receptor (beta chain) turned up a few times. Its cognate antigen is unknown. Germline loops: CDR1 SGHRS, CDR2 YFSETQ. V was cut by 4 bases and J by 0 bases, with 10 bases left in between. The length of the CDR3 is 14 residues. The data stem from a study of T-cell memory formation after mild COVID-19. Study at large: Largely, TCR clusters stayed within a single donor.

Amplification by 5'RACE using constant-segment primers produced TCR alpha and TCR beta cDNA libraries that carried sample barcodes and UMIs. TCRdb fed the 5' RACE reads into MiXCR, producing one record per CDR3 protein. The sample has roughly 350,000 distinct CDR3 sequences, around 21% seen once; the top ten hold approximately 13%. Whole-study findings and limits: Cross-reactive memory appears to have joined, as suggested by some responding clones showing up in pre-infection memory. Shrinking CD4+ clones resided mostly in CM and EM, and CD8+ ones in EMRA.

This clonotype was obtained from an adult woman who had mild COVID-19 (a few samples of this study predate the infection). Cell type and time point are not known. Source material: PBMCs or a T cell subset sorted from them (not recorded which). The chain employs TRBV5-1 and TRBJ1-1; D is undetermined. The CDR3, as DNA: TGCGCCAGCAGCCAAACCTCCCTGAACACTGAAGCTTTCTTT. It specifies CASSQTSLNTEAFF. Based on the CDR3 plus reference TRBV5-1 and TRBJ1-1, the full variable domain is KAGVTQTPRYLIKTRGQQVTLSCSPISGHRSVSWYQQTPGQGLQFLFEYFSETQRNKGNFPGRFSGRQFSNSRSEMNVSTLELGDSALYLCASSQTSLNTEAFFGQGTRLTVV.